The 23 T cell receptor beta chains reported below all come from one sample, sequenced in a study of a mutant IDH1 vaccine in newly diagnosed glioma. Described time point: week 47, end of study. Mutant IDH1 20-mer peptide, at 300 ug, made up each vaccine dose, with topical imiquimod. Data came from immunoSEQ multiplex PCR; TCRdb stores just in-frame clones and leaves some out. The data hold around 33,000 clones, with around nine tenths observed a single time. The antigens for these receptors are not known. The source material was PBMCs, sampled from a glioma patient whose treatment included an IDH1 peptide vaccine. The receptors come from a woman in her 30s with glioma.

V usage is TRBV7-6 and J usage is TRBJ1-5; TRBD1 matches 8 bases. Matching the DNA end better, TRBJ2-3 makes the J call doubtful. The CDR3 runs 18 residues. Germline CDR1 reads SGHVS; CDR2 reads FNYEAQ. CDR3 region: CASSLARGQGYSNQPQYF. The CDR3 nucleotides are TGTGCCAGCAGCTTAGCGCGAGGACAGGGATATAGCAATCAGCCCCAGTATTTT.

This clone was detected only once. J is TRBJ1-2 and V is TRBV4-3, with 7 bases fitting TRBD1. Germline lookup yields CDR1 LGHNA and CDR2 YSLEER. V lost 4 bases to trimming and J lost 4 bases; unmatched junction nucleotides: 6. The CDR3 sequence is 14 residues long. CDR3: CASSPTGTAYGYTF. CDR3 nucleotides: TGCGCCAGCAGCCCGACAGGGACGGCCTATGGCTACACCTTC.

CDR3 nucleotides: TGTGCCAGCAGCCTCTTCGGGCAGGACTATAATTCACCCCTCCACTTT. This codes for CASSLFGQDYNSPLHF. The J gene is TRBJ1-6, the V gene TRBV7-8; no clear D. The germline V and J ends were trimmed by 5 bases and 3 bases, with 14 bases remaining between them. The CDR3 spans 16 residues. CDR1 and CDR2 from the germline V gene are SGHVS and FQNEAQ.

V usage is TRBV19 and J usage is TRBJ2-2; D call uncertain. The germline gives CDR1 LNHDA, CDR2 SQIVND (reference sequence). Trimming removed 1 base at V and 7 bases at J, with 7 bases between. The CDR3 is 13 residues long. DNA of the CDR3: TGTGCCAGTAGTATAGGCGGCGGCGGGGAGCTGTTTTTT. Translation: CASSIGGGGELFF.

This chain uses TRBV7-7 with TRBJ2-5, with 8 nucleotides matching TRBD2. V shed 3 bases, J shed 4 bases, and the junction held 1 base outside the gene matches. This CDR3 is built from 13 residues. Per the germline V gene, CDR1 is SSHAT and CDR2 is FNYEAQ (reference sequence). The CDR3 here is CASSLGLVETQYF. In DNA form, the CDR3 reads TGTGCCAGCAGCTTGGGACTAGTAGAGACCCAGTACTTC.

The V gene is TRBV5-8, the J gene TRBJ1-2; 7 nucleotides line up with TRBD1. Looked up from germline, CDR1 is SGHTS and CDR2 is YDEGEE. Losses at the gene ends were 4 bases for V and 4 bases for J; bases not matched to a gene: 4. The length of the CDR3 is 13 residues. The CDR3 region is CASSRGQFYGYTF. The CDR3 region has the DNA TGTGCCAGCAGCAGGGGACAGTTCTATGGCTACACCTTC.

The chain combines TRBV25-1 with TRBJ2-5; 8 nucleotides line up with TRBD1. V dropped 5 bases and J dropped 1; count of bases not matched to a gene: 9. This CDR3 is built from 16 residues. Per germline, CDR1 MGHDK and CDR2 SYGVNS. CDR3 in amino acids: CASSWPPGQGQETQYF. The CDR3 DNA follows: TGTGCCAGCAGTTGGCCCCCCGGACAGGGCCAAGAGACCCAGTACTTC.

V usage is TRBV6-1 and J usage is TRBJ1-1; D is uncertain. The CDR3 runs 12 residues. V gave up 5 bases and J gave up 0 bases, with 4 bases separating them. Germline V gene sequence: CDR1 MNHNS, CDR2 SASEGT. CDR3 region: CASSSMNTEAFF. CDR3 in DNA: TGTGCCAGCAGTTCTATGAACACTGAAGCTTTCTTT.

This rearrangement joins TRBV2 to TRBJ2-3; 9 bases are shared with TRBD1. The length of the CDR3 is 14 residues. The V segment lost 7 bases and the J segment 3 bases; nucleotides outside the gene matches: 5. Germline V gives CDR1 SNHLY, CDR2 FYNNEI. The CDR3 coding sequence is TGTGCCAGCATGGGACAGGGAGAAACAGATACGCAGTATTTT. Protein: CASMGQGETDTQYF.

This clone was seen just once. This sequence joins TRBV5-1 and TRBJ1-4; 7 bases align to TRBD1. The germline V gene has CDR1 SGHRS and CDR2 YFSETQ. The V segment lost 4 bases and the J segment 10 bases; nucleotides outside the gene matches: 10. The CDR3 spans 14 residues. This CDR3 reads CASSQEGASPKLFF. Written as DNA, the CDR3 is TGCGCCAGCAGCCAGGAGGGGGCCTCTCCAAAACTGTTTTTT.

V is TRBV6-5 and J is TRBJ1-2; possibly TRBD1 for D (5 bases). The germline V gene has CDR1 MNHEY and CDR2 SVGAGI. The CDR3 covers 14 residues. V lost 0 bases and J 8 bases, leaving 13 bases between the germline ends. The DNA for the CDR3 is TGTGCCAGCAGTTACTCGGCCAGGGCGGGGGGCTACACCTTC. Protein: CASSYSARAGGYTF.

J is TRBJ2-7 and V is TRBV4-1; D may be TRBD2 (5 bases). The V gene's germline CDR1 is MGHRA and CDR2 YSYEKL. V gave up 5 bases and J gave up 1 base, with 18 bases separating them. The CDR3 has 16 amino acids. CDR3 in amino acids: CASSGVEGVRSYEQYF. The CDR3 DNA is TGCGCCAGCAGCGGAGTCGAGGGAGTACGGTCCTACGAGCAGTACTTC.

V and J are TRBV5-6 and TRBJ2-1; the D gene could be TRBD1 or TRBD2 (5 bases each). Per the germline V gene, CDR1 is SGHDT and CDR2 is YYEEEE. V lost 2 bases and J lost 9, with 18 bases in between. The CDR3 consists of 15 residues. DNA of the CDR3: TGTGCCAGCAGCTTCTCAATGAGGGGTTTGAGTGAGCAGTTCTTC. It codes for CASSFSMRGLSEQFF.

The DNA for the CDR3 is TGCAGCGTTGAAACCGGACAGTCCTACGAGCAGTACTTC. Its protein product is CSVETGQSYEQYF. The chain recombines TRBV29-1 with TRBJ2-7; tentatively, D is TRBD1 (6 bases). The germline V gene encodes CDR1 SQVTM and CDR2 ANQGSEA. The V and J ends lost 2 bases and 1 base respectively, with 9 bases between them. There are 13 residues in the CDR3.

This chain joins TRBV6-1 and TRBJ2-7; 9 positions agree with TRBD2. This CDR3 comprises 15 residues. Trimming cost V 6 bases and J 6 bases; bases outside gene matches: 12. Germline CDR1 MNHNS, CDR2 SASEGT. CDR3 protein: CASRHAGGVRGEQYF. In DNA, the CDR3 is TGTGCCAGCAGACACGCGGGGGGGGTTAGGGGCGAGCAGTACTTC.

This clone was detected only once. The V gene is TRBV6-5, the J gene TRBJ1-6; D gene ambiguous. The germline V and J ends were trimmed by 3 bases and 2 bases, with 8 bases remaining between them. The CDR3 has 15 residues. Germline V gene lookup returns CDR1 MNHEY and CDR2 SVGAGI. The CDR3 nucleotides are TGTGCCAGCAGTTATGTGGCAGCCTATAATTCACCCCTCCACTTT. Its translation: CASSYVAAYNSPLHF.

This chain links TRBV5-1 with TRBJ1-1, with 9 bases fitting TRBD1. Germline V lookup: CDR1 SGHRS, CDR2 YFSETQ. The trim removed 7 bases at V and 4 bases at J, leaving 11 bases unmatched. The CDR3 is made up of 15 amino acids. The CDR3 nucleotides read TGCGCCAGCGTCTTAGGGACAGGGTTAATCACTGAAGCTTTCTTT. This encodes CASVLGTGLITEAFF.

This chain uses TRBV9 with TRBJ1-2; no firm D call. Between the trimmed V and J ends, which lost 2 bases and 8 bases, there was a span of 16 bases. CDR3 length: 14 amino acids. Germline loops: CDR1 SGDLS, CDR2 YYNGEE. The CDR3 reads CASSVHGLSGGYTF. The DNA of the CDR3 is TGTGCCAGCAGCGTCCACGGACTTTCGGGAGGCTACACCTTC.

The chain has TRBV10-2 and TRBJ2-1; 13 bases line up with TRBD2. The CDR3 covers 17 residues. V lost 6 bases and J lost 10; bases outside the gene matches: 15. Germline lookup yields CDR1 WSHSY and CDR2 SAAADI. CDR3 in DNA: TGCGCCAGCAGGCCCGGGACTAGCGGGGAGCCGCTTGGGGAGCAGTTCTTC. Residues: CASRPGTSGEPLGEQFF.

The chain combines TRBV12-5 with TRBJ2-2; D is uncertain. V dropped 1 base and J dropped 3 bases, with 0 bases sitting between them. Germline values: CDR1 LGHNT, CDR2 FRNRAP. This CDR3 is 12 amino acids long. CDR3 bases: TGTGCTAGTGGTTTGGACACCGGGGAGCTGTTTTTT. It yields the protein CASGLDTGELFF. Looking up the rest from reference TRBV12-5 and TRBJ2-2 gives the full variable domain: DARVTQTPRHKVTEMGQEVTMRCQPILGHNTVFWYRQTMMQGLELLAYFRNRAPLDDSGMPKDRFSAEMPDATLATLKIQPSEPRDSAVYFCASGLDTGELFFGEGSRLTVL.

This rearrangement joins TRBV7-9 to TRBJ2-2; 7 bases match TRBD2. V lost 10 bases to trimming and J lost 2 bases; unmatched junction nucleotides: 10. Germline CDR1 is SEHNR and CDR2 is FQNEAQ (reference sequence). The CDR3 has 15 residues. CDR3 in amino acids: CATRGGGANTGELFF. The DNA of the CDR3 is TGTGCCACCCGTGGGGGAGGGGCCAACACCGGGGAGCTGTTTTTT.

V is TRBV14 and J is TRBJ2-7, with no clear D. This CDR3 contains 12 residues. Trimming cost V 3 bases and J 2 bases, with 5 bases left between them. From germline, CDR1 is SGHDN and CDR2 FVKESK. CDR3 coding DNA: TGTGCCAGCAGCCAGGGCCCCTACGAGCAGTACTTC. Translated: CASSQGPYEQYF.

The DNA for the CDR3 is TGCGCCAGCAGCCATCCGGGACTAGCCCTGCAGTATTTT. Residues: CASSHPGLALQYF. This chain joins TRBV4-1 and TRBJ2-3; 9 bases are shared with TRBD2. Unmatched junction bases numbered 6, after V lost 3 bases and J lost 11 bases. Germline V lookup: CDR1 MGHRA, CDR2 YSYEKL. The CDR3 contains 13 residues.